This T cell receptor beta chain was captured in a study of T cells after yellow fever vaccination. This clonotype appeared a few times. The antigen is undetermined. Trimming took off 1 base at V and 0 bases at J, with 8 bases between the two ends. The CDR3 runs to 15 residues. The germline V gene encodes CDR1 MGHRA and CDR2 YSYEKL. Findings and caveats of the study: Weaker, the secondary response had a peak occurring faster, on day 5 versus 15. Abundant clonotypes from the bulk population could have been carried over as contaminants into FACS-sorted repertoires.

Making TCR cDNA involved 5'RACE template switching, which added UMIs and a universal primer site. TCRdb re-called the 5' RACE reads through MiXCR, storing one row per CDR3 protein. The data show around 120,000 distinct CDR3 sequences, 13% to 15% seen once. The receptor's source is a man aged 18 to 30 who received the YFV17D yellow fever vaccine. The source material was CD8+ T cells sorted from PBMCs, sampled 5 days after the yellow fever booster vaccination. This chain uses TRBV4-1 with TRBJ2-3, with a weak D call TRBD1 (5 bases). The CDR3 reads CASSQGWGSTDTQYF. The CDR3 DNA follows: TGCGCCAGCAGCCAAGGTTGGGGCAGCACAGATACGCAGTATTTT.